This T cell receptor beta chain was recorded in a study of blood T cell repertoires in COVID-19. About the study: From T cells, B-cell-depleted T cells, or PBMCs came the material, which was cDNA or gDNA.

In the original processing: How many nucleated cells were present was estimated from reference gene primer amplification. Assay: immunoSEQ multiplex PCR; the TCRdb copy retains only in-frame clones and omits some. The V and J calls and the clone size are those of that table, but D and trimming were determined from the DNA. The table records almost 300,000 clones, roughly 91% of them present only once. Source material: peripheral blood. The receptor's source is a young woman with COVID-19, enrolled during active disease.

This CDR3 is CASSLLIGYPTEEGYGYTF. CDR3 sequence (DNA): TGTGCCAGCAGTTTGCTTATTGGTTATCCTACGGAGGAGGGCTATGGCTACACCTTC. This sequence joins TRBV28 and TRBJ1-2; D is unresolved. Trimming removed 3 bases from V and 4 bases from J, with 27 bases in between. The CDR3 contains 19 residues. Germline V gene data show CDR1 as MDHEN and CDR2 as SYDVKM.